This T cell receptor (beta chain) was recorded in a study of early T cells in non-severe SARS-CoV-2 infection. Study details: Chains stayed unpaired after sequencing of bulk RNA from unsorted whole blood. General study points: The VDJdb matching leaned toward anti-spike CD8 responses and overlooked private and CD4 specificities.

Unique molecular identifiers were affixed to single, distinct cDNA molecules. TCRdb independently ran MiXCR on the 5' RACE reads; one entry per CDR3 protein. This sample has around 63,000 distinct CDR3 sequences, with 9% to 10% found just once. The table lists this clonotype with many counts. No antigen is known for it. Between the trimmed V and J ends, which lost 2 bases and 1 base, there was a span of 5 bases. Germline loops: CDR1 MNHEY, CDR2 SVGAGI. This CDR3 contains 13 residues. The sequencing used whole blood, collected at baseline. The clonotype originates from an adult who was a healthcare worker with PCR-confirmed SARS-CoV-2 infection or an uninfected control (not recorded which). J is TRBJ1-1 and V is TRBV6-5, with a weak D call TRBD1 (5 bases). CDR3 sequence reads: CASSYGQNTEAFF. The CDR3 bases are TGTGCCAGCAGTTACGGACAGAACACTGAAGCTTTCTTT.